Presented here are 15 T cell receptor beta chains from one specimen sequenced in a study of T cells in Graves' hyperthyroidism and ophthalmopathy. From RNA transcripts, TCR beta CDR3 regions were amplified. A set of HTBI primers served as the primers for a first-round RT-PCR of the TCR CDR3. In TCRdb, the multiplex PCR reads were re-called with MiXCR into one record per CDR3 protein. The sample shows about 400,000 distinct CDR3 sequences, 15% to 18% of them seen only once. The sequencing sample was made of blood. All receptors come from a woman aged 18-35 years with Graves' hyperthyroidism.

This clonotype has just a few counts. V is TRBV24-1 and J is TRBJ2-1, with D maybe TRBD1 (5 bases). From germline, CDR1 is KGHDR and CDR2 SFDVKD. Trimming cost V 11 bases and J 0 bases, with 19 bases left between them. This CDR3 spans 16 amino acids. CDR3 loop: CASNHETARSYNEQFF. CDR3 sequence (DNA): TGTGCCAGCAACCACGAGACAGCCCGCTCCTACAATGAGCAGTTCTTC.

This clonotype occurred many times. The J gene is TRBJ2-3, the V gene TRBV5-1; no clear D gene. The V and J ends lost 5 bases and 9 bases respectively, with 19 bases between them. Germline V CDR1 and CDR2: SGHRS, YFSETQ. The length of the CDR3 is 14 residues. The CDR3 bases are TGCGCCAGCAGTCGGAACGTTAGGGCGGAAACGCAGTATTTT. Translated: CASSRNVRAETQYF.

This clonotype was observed at least ten times. The CDR3 spells CASNPWTGGFSYEQYF. CDR3 DNA sequence: TGTGCCAGCAACCCATGGACAGGGGGTTTTTCCTACGAGCAGTACTTC. V usage is TRBV28 and J usage is TRBJ2-7; TRBD1 aligns across 10 bases. Germline CDR1 MDHEN, CDR2 SYDVKM. CDR3 size: 16 residues. V shed 7 bases and J 1 base; nucleotides not matched to a gene: 10.

The chain is built from TRBV11-2 and TRBJ2-7; 7 bases fit TRBD2. This CDR3 region has 15 residues. Germline V gives CDR1 SGHAT, CDR2 FQNNGV. The ends lost 1 base at V and 7 bases at J; junction bases unmatched: 10. As DNA, the CDR3 is TGTGCCAGCAGCTTAGGCGGGAGCCCCGGTTCGGAGCAGTACTTC. Residues: CASSLGGSPGSEQYF.

In its sample, this clonotype was seen a few times. The rearrangement links TRBV28 to TRBJ2-1; 9 bases align to TRBD2. Germline V gene lookup returns CDR1 MDHEN and CDR2 SYDVKM. V lost 3 bases and J lost 0; bases outside the gene matches: 9. The CDR3 consists of 18 residues. The CDR3 region has the DNA TGTGCCAGCAGTTTTCTAGCGGGGCCCCCTAGCTCCTACAATGAGCAGTTCTTC. Translated, it gives CASSFLAGPPSSYNEQFF.

This clonotype was observed at least ten times. J is TRBJ1-2 and V is TRBV7-8, with 7 bases lining up with TRBD1. The CDR3 length is 14 residues. With 1 base clipped from V and 6 bases from J, the junction kept 5 bases outside the gene matches. Germline V gene sequence: CDR1 SGHVS, CDR2 FQNEAQ. CDR3 DNA sequence: TGTGCCAGCAGCTTAGGGACAGGAATCGATGGCTACACCTTC. This sequence encodes CASSLGTGIDGYTF.

At least ten counts were recorded for this clonotype. The chain carries TRBV27 and TRBJ1-1; no definite D call. The germline V gene encodes CDR1 MNHEY and CDR2 SMNVEV (reference sequence). The V end was cut by 5 bases, the J end by 4 bases, with 11 bases between. The CDR3 sequence is 13 residues long. The CDR3 here is CASSIQRFTEAFF. CDR3 sequence (DNA): TGTGCCAGCAGTATCCAGAGATTCACTGAAGCTTTCTTT.

The chain has TRBV5-6 and TRBJ1-2; D may be TRBD1 (5 bases). The CDR3 has 13 residues. The V end lost 1 base, the J end lost 6 bases, and 10 bases lay between the germline ends. Looked up from germline, CDR1 is SGHDT and CDR2 is YYEEEE. The CDR3 protein is CASSLQGGHGYTF. DNA for the CDR3: TGTGCCAGCAGCTTGCAGGGAGGACATGGCTACACCTTC.

This clonotype has ten or more counts. The gene calls are TRBV24-1 and TRBJ2-5; 9 bases align to TRBD1. The CDR3 runs 15 residues. Germline trimming cut 4 bases from V and 4 bases from J; bases unmatched to any gene: 6. Germline assignment: CDR1 KGHDR and CDR2 SFDVKD. The CDR3 sequence: CATSDAPGQGETQYF. CDR3 DNA: TGTGCCACCAGTGACGCCCCGGGACAGGGAGAGACCCAGTACTTC.

This rearrangement joins TRBV18 to TRBJ1-2, with a possible D match to TRBD1 (5 bases). The CDR3 contains 15 residues. Per the germline V gene, CDR1 is KGHSH and CDR2 is LQKENI. V shed 3 bases and J shed 1 base, with 12 bases lying between them. The CDR3 DNA sequence: TGTGCCAGCTCACCGACAGTGAGGAGTAACTATGGCTACACCTTC. Translated, it gives CASSPTVRSNYGYTF.

Only a few counts were recorded for this clonotype. The chain couples TRBV5-1 to TRBJ2-3, with D possibly being TRBD1 (5 bases). In germline, CDR1 is SGHRS, CDR2 YFSETQ. The CDR3 has 15 residues. The V end lost 0 bases, the J end lost 9 bases, and 17 bases lay between the germline ends. The CDR3 loop reads CASSLEGAYLGTQYF. Written as DNA, the CDR3 is TGCGCCAGCAGCTTGGAAGGGGCCTACCTGGGCACGCAGTATTTT. The variable domain in full, completed from reference TRBV5-1 and TRBJ2-3, reads KAGVTQTPRYLIKTRGQQVTLSCSPISGHRSVSWYQQTPGQGLQFLFEYFSETQRNKGNFPGRFSGRQFSNSRSEMNVSTLELGDSALYLCASSLEGAYLGTQYFGPGTRLTVL.

With respect to this clonotype: This could be a read error, since a much larger clone is one nucleotide away. The CDR3 bases are TGCAGCGTCAAGGGTCGCGGGAACAACAATGAGCAGTTCTTC. It translates to CSVKGRGNNNEQFF. V and J are TRBV29-1 and TRBJ2-1, with D perhaps matching TRBD2 (6 bases). V dropped 6 bases and J dropped 5 bases, with 17 bases sitting between them. Germline CDR1 reads SQVTM; CDR2 reads ANQGSEA. CDR3 size: 14 residues.

This clonotype was seen at least ten times. The chain employs TRBV14 and TRBJ1-1; D is perhaps TRBD1 (6 bases). From germline, CDR1 is SGHDN and CDR2 FVKESK. Trimming cost V 4 bases and J 0 bases, with 21 bases left between them. The CDR3 sequence is 18 residues long. CDR3: CASSRRSGTLTLNTEAFF. The DNA of the CDR3 is TGTGCCAGCAGCCGACGATCCGGGACACTTACTTTGAACACTGAAGCTTTCTTT.

This clonotype has ten or more counts. The chain has TRBV28 and TRBJ1-2; weak D call: TRBD1 (6 bases). Germline loops: CDR1 MDHEN, CDR2 SYDVKM. V was pared by 6 bases and J by 2 bases, with 13 bases between. CDR3 length: 14 amino acids. CDR3 loop: CASRFAGTNYGYTF. CDR3 DNA: TGTGCCAGCAGGTTTGCCGGGACAAACTATGGCTACACCTTC.

J is TRBJ2-4 and V is TRBV19; no definite D call. Trimming cost V 8 bases and J 2 bases, with 10 bases left between them. Germline V lookup: CDR1 LNHDA, CDR2 SQIVND (reference sequence). The CDR3 has 13 amino acids. Here the CDR3 reads CASRFGTKNIQYF. The CDR3 DNA reads TGTGCCAGTCGTTTCGGAACCAAAAACATTCAGTACTTC.